Each of the 18 T cell receptor beta chains below was sequenced from the same sample in a study of blood T cell repertoires in COVID-19. Repertoires were generated with immunoSEQ multiplex PCR, while TCRdb's copy carries only in-frame clones and drops some. The profile shows over 350,000 clones, 87% of them singletons. Material for sequencing was PBMCs or T cells enriched from blood (not recorded which). The receptors derive from a woman between 18 and 30 years old with acute COVID-19.

The rearrangement links TRBV12-3 or TRBV12-4 to TRBJ1-2; D unresolved. The CDR3 spans 13 residues. Between the trimmed V and J ends, which lost 3 bases and 3 bases, there was a span of 8 bases. In DNA, the CDR3 is TGTGCCAGCAGTTTTGAGGGCCACTATGGCTACACCTTC. It is translated as CASSFEGHYGYTF.

The chain recombines TRBV28 with TRBJ2-5; 7 positions agree with TRBD1. The germline V gene encodes CDR1 MDHEN and CDR2 SYDVKM. The CDR3 sequence is 13 residues long. The trim removed 10 bases at V and 3 bases at J, leaving 8 bases unmatched. CDR3 amino acids: CATRGQTKETQYF. The CDR3 bases are TGTGCCACCCGGGGACAGACAAAAGAGACCCAGTACTTC.

V and J are TRBV12-3 or TRBV12-4 and TRBJ1-1, with 10 bases fitting TRBD1. V shed 7 bases and J 5 bases; nucleotides not matched to a gene: 4. This CDR3 comprises 13 residues. CDR3: CASKRDRGTEAFF. For the CDR3, the DNA is TGTGCCAGCAAAAGGGACAGGGGAACTGAAGCTTTCTTT.

This clone was recorded once. V is TRBV11-2 and J is TRBJ2-7; maybe TRBD2 (7 bases). This CDR3 is built from 16 residues. Deletions cut 1 base from V and 7 bases from J, with 20 bases between. Looked up from germline, CDR1 is SGHAT and CDR2 is FQNNGV. The CDR3 loop is CASSLVAGAVLEEQYF. The DNA of the CDR3 is TGTGCCAGCAGCTTAGTCGCGGGGGCCGTCCTGGAGGAGCAGTACTTC.

V gene TRBV7-8 combines with J gene TRBJ1-1; 7 bases match TRBD1. The CDR3 has 15 residues. Losses at the gene ends were 6 bases for V and 0 bases for J; bases not matched to a gene: 7. CDR1 and CDR2 from the germline V gene are SGHVS and FQNEAQ. The CDR3 DNA is TGTGCCAGCAGACTGGACAGGTTGGTGAACACTGAAGCTTTCTTT. Residues: CASRLDRLVNTEAFF.

This rearrangement joins TRBV10-3 to TRBJ2-5, with D perhaps matching TRBD2 (6 bases). The V gene's germline CDR1 is ENHRY and CDR2 SYGVKD. Trimming shortened V by 6 bases and J by 2 bases, and 10 bases separated the two germline ends. The CDR3 extends over 13 amino acids. This chain's CDR3 is CAISTGVQETQYF. In DNA, the CDR3 is TGTGCCATCAGCACGGGGGTTCAAGAGACCCAGTACTTC.

The chain employs TRBV19 and TRBJ1-5; 7 positions agree with TRBD1. Germline V gives CDR1 LNHDA, CDR2 SQIVND (reference sequence). J lost 6 bases, V lost 7 bases, and 6 bases had no gene match. The CDR3 totals 13 residues. CDR3 region: CASTSDRFQPQHF. The CDR3 nucleotides are TGTGCCAGTACCTCGGACAGGTTTCAGCCCCAGCATTTT.

This sequence joins TRBV6-2 or TRBV6-3 and TRBJ2-5; weak D call: TRBD2 (5 bases). V was trimmed by 4 bases and J by 1 base, leaving 10 bases between them. The CDR3 runs 14 residues. Germline values: CDR1 MNHEY, CDR2 SVGEGT. CDR3 sequence: CASSSVDSQETQYF. CDR3 nucleotide sequence: TGTGCCAGCAGTTCGGTGGACTCCCAAGAGACCCAGTACTTC.

CDR3 region: CASSLGQGAIEQYF. CDR3 in DNA: TGTGCCAGCAGCTTAGGACAGGGGGCGATCGAGCAGTACTTC. The rearrangement uses TRBV7-2 and TRBJ2-7; 10 nucleotides line up with TRBD1. J was trimmed by 6 bases and V by 1 base; bases with no gene match: 3. Per the germline V gene, CDR1 is SGHTA and CDR2 is FQGNSA. CDR3 length equals 14 residues.

This clone was counted a single time. The chain couples TRBV3-1 (or the pseudogene TRBV3-2) to TRBJ1-6; possible D gene TRBD1, 5 bases. The CDR3 runs 15 residues. Germline V gene sequence: CDR1 LGHDT, CDR2 YNNKEL (reference sequence). V lost 9 bases to trimming and J lost 6 bases, with 18 bases between them. CDR3 sequence reads: CASKNQGAPNSPLHF. Written as DNA, the CDR3 is TGTGCCAGTAAAAACCAAGGGGCACCTAATTCACCCCTCCACTTT.

The chain couples TRBV7-9 to TRBJ1-2; TRBD1 aligns across 7 bases. The CDR3 totals 14 residues. J lost 7 bases, V lost 7 bases, and 12 bases had no gene match. Germline CDR1 reads SEHNR; CDR2 reads FQNEAQ (reference sequence). In DNA form, the CDR3 reads TGTGCCAGCACCCAGACAGGGACAGTAAGTGGCTACACCTTC. The encoded protein is CASTQTGTVSGYTF.

In DNA form, the CDR3 reads TGTGCCAGCTCACCAGGTGACAGGGGAAGGGGACAGCCCCAGCATTTT. Translated, it gives CASSPGDRGRGQPQHF. The J gene is TRBJ1-5, the V gene TRBV18; TRBD1 aligns across 8 bases. Germline V gives CDR1 KGHSH, CDR2 LQKENI. Trimming removed 2 bases from V and 7 bases from J; junction bases left unmatched: 10. The CDR3 loop spans 16 amino acids.

This chain links TRBV6-5 with TRBJ1-2; TRBD1 is a possible D gene (5 bases). CDR3 length equals 15 residues. Germline V lookup: CDR1 MNHEY, CDR2 SVGAGI. V lost 4 bases and J 6 bases, leaving 18 bases between the germline ends. The CDR3 region is CASSSISPGKHGYTF. CDR3 DNA: TGTGCCAGCAGTTCCATCTCGCCAGGGAAGCATGGCTACACCTTC.

The chain recombines TRBV6-5 with TRBJ2-1; 10 bases are shared with TRBD2. The V gene end was trimmed by 4 bases and the J gene end by 7 bases; junction bases not matched to a gene: 4. The CDR3 sequence is 14 residues long. In germline, CDR1 is MNHEY, CDR2 SVGAGI. CDR3 sequence: CASSSLAGGNEQFF. The CDR3 DNA reads TGTGCCAGCAGTTCATTAGCGGGAGGTAATGAGCAGTTCTTC.

The chain links TRBV7-2 to TRBJ1-1; TRBD1 is a possible D gene (5 bases). Trimming pared 3 bases from V and 0 bases from J, leaving 11 bases between. Per germline, CDR1 SGHTA and CDR2 FQGNSA. This CDR3 is built from 15 residues. The CDR3 here is CASSLGLGLNTEAFF. CDR3 nucleotides: TGTGCCAGCAGCTTGGGACTAGGACTGAACACTGAAGCTTTCTTT. The complete variable domain, with remaining parts taken from reference TRBV7-2 and TRBJ1-1, reads GAGVSQSPSNKVTEKGKDVELRCDPISGHTALYWYRQSLGQGLEFLIYFQGNSAPDKSGLPSDRFSAERTGGSVSTLTIQRTQQEDSAVYLCASSLGLGLNTEAFFGQGTRLTVV.

This chain joins TRBV12-5 and TRBJ1-5, with 9 positions matching TRBD1. V lost 7 bases to trimming and J lost 4 bases; unmatched junction nucleotides: 5. Germline assignment: CDR1 LGHNT and CDR2 FRNRAP. CDR3 length equals 14 residues. The CDR3 region has the DNA TGTGCTAGTGCTACCGGGACAGGGAATCAGCCCCAGCATTTT. Encoded protein: CASATGTGNQPQHF. The variable domain in full, completed from reference TRBV12-5 and TRBJ1-5, reads DARVTQTPRHKVTEMGQEVTMRCQPILGHNTVFWYRQTMMQGLELLAYFRNRAPLDDSGMPKDRFSAEMPDATLATLKIQPSEPRDSAVYFCASATGTGNQPQHFGDGTRLSIL.

The chain employs TRBV7-6 and TRBJ1-4; D ambiguous. The CDR3 is 16 amino acids. Trimming pared 1 base from V and 4 bases from J, leaving 13 bases between. The germline gives CDR1 SGHVS, CDR2 FNYEAQ. DNA of the CDR3: TGTGCCAGCAGCTTAGTGCCAAGTCTCTATAATGAAAAACTGTTTTTT. It translates to CASSLVPSLYNEKLFF. Full variable domain (outside the CDR3, taken from reference TRBV7-6 and TRBJ1-4): GAGVSQSPRYKVTKRGQDVALRCDPISGHVSLYWYRQALGQGPEFLTYFNYEAQQDKSGLPNDRFSAERPEGSISTLTIQRTEQRDSAMYRCASSLVPSLYNEKLFFGSGTQLSVL.

The chain recombines TRBV11-2 with TRBJ2-2; 11 nucleotides align to TRBD2. This CDR3 region has 15 residues. Trimming at V came to 6 bases and at J to 3 bases, leaving 3 bases not matched to a gene. Germline values: CDR1 SGHAT, CDR2 FQNNGV. CDR3 bases: TGTGCCAGCAGATCGGGACTAGCGGACACCGGGGAGCTGTTTTTT. This translates into CASRSGLADTGELFF.